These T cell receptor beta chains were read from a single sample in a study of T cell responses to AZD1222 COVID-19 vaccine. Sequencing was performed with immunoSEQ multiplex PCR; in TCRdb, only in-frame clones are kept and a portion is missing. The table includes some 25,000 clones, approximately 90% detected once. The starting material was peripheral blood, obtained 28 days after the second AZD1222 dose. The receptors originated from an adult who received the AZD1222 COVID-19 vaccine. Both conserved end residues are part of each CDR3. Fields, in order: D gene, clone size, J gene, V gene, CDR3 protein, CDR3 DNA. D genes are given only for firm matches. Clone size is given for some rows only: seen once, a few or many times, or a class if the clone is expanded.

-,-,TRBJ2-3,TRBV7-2,CASSRDHGGTDTQYF,TGTGCCAGCAGTCGGGACCACGGGGGCACAGATACGCAGTATTTT
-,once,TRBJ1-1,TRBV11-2,CASSFGQGNTEAFF,TGTGCCAGCAGCTTCGGGCAGGGGAACACTGAAGCTTTCTTT
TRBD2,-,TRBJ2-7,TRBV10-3,CAISERLAGDEQYF,TGTGCCATCAGTGAGAGGCTAGCGGGAGACGAGCAGTACTTC
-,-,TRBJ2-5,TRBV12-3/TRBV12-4,CASTNRDQETQYF,TGTGCCAGCACGAACAGGGATCAAGAGACCCAGTACTTC
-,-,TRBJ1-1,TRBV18,CASSPQGGTEAFF,TGTGCCAGCTCACCACAGGGGGGAACTGAAGCTTTCTTT
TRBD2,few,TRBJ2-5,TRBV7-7,CASSRGLAGGQETQYF,TGTGCCAGCAGCCGCGGACTAGCGGGGGGGCAAGAGACCCAGTACTTC
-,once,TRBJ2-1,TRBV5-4,CASSKGIQLAYNEQFF,TGTGCCAGCAGCAAAGGGATACAATTAGCCTACAATGAGCAGTTCTTC
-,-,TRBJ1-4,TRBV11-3,CASSENNATNEKLFF,TGTGCCAGCAGCGAAAACAATGCAACTAATGAAAAACTGTTTTTT
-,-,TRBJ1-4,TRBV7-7,CASSSTDGTNEKLFF,TGTGCCAGCAGCTCCACGGACGGAACTAATGAAAAACTGTTTTTT
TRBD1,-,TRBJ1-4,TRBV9,CASSVATGGGEKLFF,TGTGCCAGCAGCGTAGCTACAGGGGGCGGCGAAAAACTGTTTTTT
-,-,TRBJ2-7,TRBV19,CASSMQNEQYF,TGTGCCAGTAGTATGCAAAACGAGCAGTACTTC
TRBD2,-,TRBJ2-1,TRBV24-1,CATSDLQREGYNEQFF,TGTGCCACCAGTGATTTGCAGCGGGAGGGTTACAATGAGCAGTTCTTC
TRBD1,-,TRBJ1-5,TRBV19,CASRPDRDRYQPQHF,TGTGCCAGTAGACCAGACAGGGACCGGTATCAGCCCCAGCATTTT
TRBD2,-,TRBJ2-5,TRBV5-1,CASSLPGTSGSQETQYF,TGCGCCAGCAGCTTGCCCGGGACTAGCGGGAGTCAAGAGACCCAGTACTTC
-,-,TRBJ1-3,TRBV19,CASMESGANTIYF,TGTGCCAGTATGGAATCTGGGGCCAACACCATATATTTT
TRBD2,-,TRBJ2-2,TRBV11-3,CASSLGLAGETGELFF,TGTGCCAGCAGCCTCGGACTAGCGGGGGAAACCGGGGAGCTGTTTTTT
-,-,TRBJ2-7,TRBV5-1,CASSLGPGSYEQYF,TGCGCCAGCAGCTTGGGGCCGGGGTCCTACGAGCAGTACTTC
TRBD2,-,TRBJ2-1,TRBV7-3,CASSSTSGTKEQFF,TGTGCCAGCAGCTCTACTAGCGGGACGAAGGAGCAGTTCTTC
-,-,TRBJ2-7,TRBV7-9,CASSLEGGLSYEQYF,TGTGCCAGCAGCTTGGAGGGTGGGTTGTCCTACGAGCAGTACTTC
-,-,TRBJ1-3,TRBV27,CASRGPGLFLSGNTIYF,TGTGCCAGCAGAGGGCCGGGACTTTTCCTCTCTGGAAACACCATATATTTT
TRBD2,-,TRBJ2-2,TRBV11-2,CASSLIAGVAGELFF,TGTGCCAGCAGCTTGATAGCGGGAGTCGCCGGGGAGCTGTTTTTT
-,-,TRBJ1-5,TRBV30,CAWSDVRGQPQHF,TGTGCCTGGAGTGATGTGAGGGGTCAGCCCCAGCATTTT
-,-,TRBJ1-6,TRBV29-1,CSVEMAGGSPLHF,TGCAGCGTTGAAATGGCAGGAGGGTCACCCCTCCACTTT
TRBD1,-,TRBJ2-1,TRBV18,CASSPGQYNEQFF,TGTGCCAGCTCACCGGGACAGTACAATGAGCAGTTCTTC